This TCR beta chain was found in a study of long-term antiretroviral therapy in people with HIV. Across the whole study: Earliest sampling preceded the 2015 immediate-ART recommendation by about a decade. Study observations and caveats: Within the repertoire, clones expanded before ART were dominant at all time points. Spans of CDR3 length were tighter for HIV repertoires than for controls.

Concerning this clone itself: Its antigen is unidentified.

The CDR3 covers 16 residues. V trimming: 8 bases; J trimming: 0 bases; junction bases outside the gene matches: 4. Germline CDR1 is SNHLY and CDR2 is FYNNEI. It was version v3.0 of the immunoSEQ assay that was run at survey level. Sequenced by immunoSEQ multiplex PCR; TCRdb stores in-frame clones only, minus some. The sample shows tens of thousands of clones, about 97% of them seen only once. V usage is TRBV2 and J usage is TRBJ2-3; 14 bases match TRBD2. The receptor was isolated from a man aged 25 to 45 with HIV. The sequencing used unsorted PBMCs, collected 6.9 years after starting antiretroviral therapy. CDR3 loop: CASGLAGGSSTDTQYF. For the CDR3, the DNA is TGTGCCAGCGGACTAGCGGGGGGATCTAGCACAGATACGCAGTATTTT.